This T cell receptor beta chain was retrieved from a study of cytomegalovirus exposure and HLA in healthy donors. The CDR3 covers 13 residues. V was cut by 0 bases and J by 4 bases, with 4 bases left in between. Germline V gives CDR1 SGHTA, CDR2 FQGNSA. PCR employed 60 Vbeta and 13 Jbeta primers. Profiled with immunoSEQ multiplex PCR; TCRdb holds only in-frame clones, not every one. The table lists more than 150,000 clones, more than 75% of them singletons. This clone was detected a few times. The source is a young woman in good health and CMV-seropositive. The chain couples TRBV7-2 to TRBJ1-3; D unclear. The sequenced sample consisted of PBMCs. The CDR3 region is CASSLARGNTIYF. Here the CDR3 DNA reads TGTGCCAGCAGCTTAGCGCGAGGAAACACCATATATTTT.